This is a list of T cell receptor beta chains from one sample in a study of T cells in Graves' hyperthyroidism and ophthalmopathy. TCRdb reprocessed the multiplex PCR reads via MiXCR and lists one record per CDR3 protein. The table lists about 600,000 distinct CDR3 sequences, over 12% of them singletons. Sequencing input: blood. The receptors derive from a woman aged 18-29 years with Graves' ophthalmopathy. CDR3s include the opening cysteine and the closing phenylalanine or tryptophan. Fields, in order: clone size, D gene, V gene, J gene, CDR3 protein, CDR3 DNA. The D gene is left open where the match is weak. Clone size appears in some rows only: once, few, many, or a class for an expanded clone.

>few|NA|TRBV7-9|TRBJ2-3
CASSSQDTGDTQYF
TGTGCCAGCAGCTCTCAAGATACAGGGGATACGCAGTATTTT
>many|NA|TRBV7-3|TRBJ2-1
CASSAGKNEQFF
TGTGCCAGCAGCGCGGGTAAAAATGAGCAGTTCTTC
>many|NA|TRBV30|TRBJ2-7
CAWSRGQMGSYEQYF
TGTGCCTGGAGTCGCGGACAGATGGGATCCTACGAGCAGTACTTC
>few|TRBD2|TRBV12-3/TRBV12-4|TRBJ2-5
CASSLALAGGPQETQYF
TGTGCCAGCAGTTTAGCACTAGCGGGAGGGCCCCAAGAGACCCAGTACTTC
>many|NA|TRBV6-1|TRBJ2-1
CASSDRQGPFNEQFF
TGTGCCAGCAGTGATCGGCAGGGGCCCTTCAATGAGCAGTTCTTC
>few|NA|TRBV20-1|TRBJ2-7
CSAISGSSYEQYF
TGCAGTGCTATATCGGGAAGCTCCTACGAGCAGTACTTC
>many|NA|TRBV7-3|TRBJ2-7
CASSLEAGFTYEQYF
TGTGCCAGCAGCTTAGAGGCAGGGTTCACCTACGAGCAGTACTTC
>many|TRBD2|TRBV6-2/TRBV6-3|TRBJ2-1
CASSWGLASNEQFF
TGTGCCAGCAGTTGGGGACTAGCGAGTAATGAGCAGTTCTTC
>many|TRBD2|TRBV20-1|TRBJ2-7
CSARDRRGEVYEQYF
TGCAGTGCTAGAGATAGGCGGGGGGAGGTCTACGAGCAGTACTTC
>NA|TRBD2|TRBV6-1|TRBJ2-7
CASSLAGDYYEQYF
TGTGCCAGCAGCCTAGCGGGAGACTACTACGAGCAGTACTTC
>many|TRBD1|TRBV2|TRBJ1-3
CASSQGARDSGNTIYF
TGTGCCAGCAGTCAGGGGGCCAGGGACTCTGGAAACACCATATATTTT
>many|NA|TRBV4-2|TRBJ1-4
CASSQLGVLSFSEKLFF
TGTGCCAGCAGCCAACTAGGGGTCCTCTCGTTTTCTGAAAAACTGTTTTTT
>few|NA|TRBV10-2|TRBJ2-5
CASSRDGRQETQYF
TGCGCCAGCAGTAGAGACGGACGACAAGAGACCCAGTACTTC
>many|NA|TRBV12-3/TRBV12-4|TRBJ2-2
CASSFRGTGELFF
TGTGCCAGCAGTTTCAGGGGCACCGGGGAGCTGTTTTTT
>NA|TRBD1|TRBV19|TRBJ1-4
CASSTTGDNEKLFF
TGTGCCAGTAGTACAACAGGGGATAATGAAAAACTGTTTTTT
>many|NA|TRBV20-1|TRBJ1-4
CSASSRLTNEKLFF
TGCAGTGCTAGCTCACGGCTAACTAATGAAAAACTGTTTTTT
>NA|TRBD1|TRBV2|TRBJ2-7
CASRTGQGTYEQYF
TGTGCCAGCAGAACGGGACAGGGAACCTACGAGCAGTACTTC
>many|TRBD2|TRBV7-2|TRBJ2-3
CASSPPGLAGPDTQYF
TGTGCCAGCAGCCCCCCAGGGCTAGCGGGACCAGATACGCAGTATTTT
>many|NA|TRBV6-5|TRBJ2-7
CASSYRGLAYEQYF
TGTGCCAGCAGTTACCGGGGGCTCGCCTACGAGCAGTACTTC
>many|NA|TRBV24-1|TRBJ2-3
CATSDDTAGTDTQYF
TGTGCCACCAGTGATGACACTGCCGGCACAGATACGCAGTATTTT
>few|NA|TRBV11-2|TRBJ2-7
CASSQDPSPSYEQYF
TGTGCCAGCAGCCAAGACCCTAGCCCCTCCTACGAGCAGTACTTC
>few|NA|TRBV6-1|TRBJ2-7
CASSESLNRVNYEQYF
TGTGCCAGCAGTGAAAGCCTTAACAGGGTAAACTACGAGCAGTACTTC
>many|NA|TRBV24-1|TRBJ2-4
CATSPRRPPGENIQYF
TGTGCCACCAGTCCCCGACGTCCCCCGGGCGAAAACATTCAGTACTTC
>many|NA|TRBV27|TRBJ2-1
CASSLSTSGNEQFF
TGTGCCAGCAGTTTATCCACAAGCGGTAATGAGCAGTTCTTC
>once|NA|TRBV6-5|TRBJ2-5
CASSYVIGGKAQYF
TGTGCCAGCAGTTATGTAATCGGCGGGAAGGCACAGTACTTC
>many|NA|TRBV12-3/TRBV12-4|TRBJ2-2
CASSSAGPRNTGELFF
TGTGCCAGCAGTTCTGCAGGGCCGAGAAACACCGGGGAGCTGTTTTTT
>few|TRBD2|TRBV20-1|TRBJ2-5
CSAGPGLAGVLETQYF
TGCAGTGCTGGCCCGGGACTAGCGGGAGTTTTGGAGACCCAGTACTTC
>many|NA|TRBV6-2/TRBV6-3|TRBJ2-1
CASSYPRGSYNEQFF
TGTGCCAGCAGTTACCCACGTGGGTCCTACAATGAGCAGTTCTTC
>many|NA|TRBV6-2/TRBV6-3|TRBJ1-5
CASSNNKEPQHF
TGTGCCAGCAGTAACAACAAAGAGCCCCAGCATTTT
>many|TRBD2|TRBV7-9|TRBJ2-5
CASSSQARGLAGETQYF
TGTGCCAGCAGCTCCCAAGCCCGGGGACTAGCGGGAGAGACCCAGTACTTC
>many|TRBD1|TRBV12-5|TRBJ1-5
CASGLDGQGGQPQHF
TGTGCTAGTGGTTTGGATGGACAGGGCGGTCAGCCCCAGCATTTT
>NA|TRBD2|TRBV24-1|TRBJ2-5
CATSDLLRGEETQYF
TGTGCCACCAGTGATTTGCTTCGGGGGGAAGAGACCCAGTACTTC
>many|NA|TRBV20-1|TRBJ2-7
CSARVARGGAYEQYF
TGCAGTGCTAGAGTGGCTAGGGGGGGCGCTTACGAGCAGTACTTC
>many|TRBD1|TRBV27|TRBJ1-1
CASSLSILRTGWMNTEAFF
TGTGCCAGCAGTTTATCTATACTGAGGACAGGGTGGATGAACACTGAAGCTTTCTTT
>few|NA|TRBV2|TRBJ1-5
CASKGLYSNQPQHF
TGTGCCAGCAAAGGACTGTATAGCAATCAGCCCCAGCATTTT
>many|NA|TRBV3-1|TRBJ2-3
CASSQDLIADTQYF
TGTGCCAGCAGCCAAGATTTGATCGCAGATACGCAGTATTTT
>NA|NA|TRBV7-3|TRBJ1-1
CASSSRSTEAFF
TGTGCCAGCAGCTCTCGGTCTACTGAAGCTTTCTTT
>many|TRBD1|TRBV20-1|TRBJ2-7
CSASRGQGSEQYF
TGCAGTGCTAGTAGGGGACAGGGGAGCGAGCAGTACTTC
>many|NA|TRBV7-9|TRBJ2-7
CASSSYPGASYEQYF
TGTGCCAGCAGCTCATATCCGGGAGCCTCCTACGAGCAGTACTTC
>many|TRBD2|TRBV5-5|TRBJ2-7
CASRPELAGGTYEQYF
TGTGCCAGCAGACCCGAACTAGCGGGAGGAACCTACGAGCAGTACTTC
>many|TRBD2|TRBV7-9|TRBJ2-7
CASSRVRGLAGNHYEQYF
TGTGCCAGCAGTCGGGTTAGGGGCCTAGCGGGAAACCACTACGAGCAGTACTTC
>many|NA|TRBV29-1|TRBJ2-1
CSVDAPFGGGLYNEQFF
TGCAGCGTTGATGCCCCTTTCGGGGGAGGTCTTTACAATGAGCAGTTCTTC
>few|NA|TRBV19|TRBJ2-1
CASSITRTYNEQFF
TGTGCCAGTAGTATAACTAGGACCTACAATGAGCAGTTCTTC